These T cell receptor beta chains were read from a single sample in a study of OX40 agonist ivuxolimab in advanced cancers. Using immunoSEQ multiplex PCR, the repertoire was profiled, and TCRdb retains in-frame clones only, with some absent. The sample lists approximately 60,000 clones, over 85% occurring once. The specimen was CD4+ or CD8+ T cells sorted from blood, collected in a trial of the OX40 agonist ivuxolimab. The receptor source for this set is an adult with an advanced solid tumor such as melanoma, head and neck, liver or kidney cancer. The CDR3 runs from the conserved cysteine through the conserved F or W. A D gene is named only where the DNA matches it firmly. The size of a clone is reported for some rows only, either as once, few or many, or as a class for expanded clones.

clone size: .
D gene: TRBD1
J gene: TRBJ2-2
CDR3 length: 11
V gene: TRBV2
CDR3 protein: CARQGTGELFF
CDR3 DNA: TGTGCCAGACAGGGGACCGGGGAGCTGTTTTTT

clone size: .
D gene: TRBD2
J gene: TRBJ2-7
CDR3 length: 12
V gene: TRBV11-2
CDR3 protein: CASRTISGKQYF
CDR3 DNA: TGTGCCAGCAGGACCATTAGCGGGAAGCAGTACTTC

clone size: few
D gene: .
J gene: TRBJ1-1
CDR3 length: 13
V gene: TRBV28
CDR3 protein: CASTRPFNTEAFF
CDR3 DNA: TGTGCCAGCACCCGGCCCTTCAACACTGAAGCTTTCTTT

clone size: .
D gene: TRBD1
J gene: TRBJ1-1
CDR3 length: 13
V gene: TRBV28
CDR3 protein: CASRPSGGTEAFF
CDR3 DNA: TGTGCCAGCAGGCCGTCAGGGGGCACTGAAGCTTTCTTT

clone size: .
D gene: .
J gene: TRBJ1-1
CDR3 length: 16
V gene: TRBV30
CDR3 protein: CAWSGQRGQGNTEAFF
CDR3 DNA: TGTGCCTGGAGTGGACAGCGGGGGCAGGGGAACACTGAAGCTTTCTTT

clone size: .
D gene: .
J gene: TRBJ2-7
CDR3 length: 16
V gene: TRBV28
CDR3 protein: CASSPGRGSNSYEQYF
CDR3 DNA: TGTGCCAGCAGTCCCGGTCGGGGGTCTAACTCCTACGAGCAGTACTTC

clone size: .
D gene: TRBD1
J gene: TRBJ2-1
CDR3 length: 19
V gene: TRBV5-6
CDR3 protein: CASRGESTWGRPGGDEQFF
CDR3 DNA: TGTGCCAGCAGGGGGGAGTCTACCTGGGGTCGTCCAGGGGGCGATGAGCAGTTCTTC

clone size: .
D gene: .
J gene: TRBJ2-7
CDR3 length: 15
V gene: TRBV9
CDR3 protein: CASSESPGNSYEQYF
CDR3 DNA: TGTGCCAGCAGCGAGTCACCGGGGAACTCCTACGAGCAGTACTTC

clone size: .
D gene: .
J gene: TRBJ1-3
CDR3 length: 14
V gene: TRBV5-6
CDR3 protein: CASSPGGGSNTIYF
CDR3 DNA: TGTGCCAGCAGCCCCGGAGGGGGTAGTAACACCATATATTTT

clone size: .
D gene: TRBD2
J gene: TRBJ2-7
CDR3 length: 17
V gene: TRBV9
CDR3 protein: CASSVGNIGGSGYEQYF
CDR3 DNA: TGTGCCAGCAGCGTAGGGAATATCGGCGGGAGTGGTTACGAGCAGTACTTC

clone size: .
D gene: .
J gene: TRBJ2-1
CDR3 length: 14
V gene: TRBV19
CDR3 protein: CASRTTGGYNEQFF
CDR3 DNA: TGTGCCAGTAGGACCACCGGGGGATACAATGAGCAGTTCTTC

clone size: .
D gene: TRBD1
J gene: TRBJ1-4
CDR3 length: 16
V gene: TRBV5-6
CDR3 protein: CASSLGTGTVSEKLFF
CDR3 DNA: TGTGCCAGCAGCTTGGGGACCGGGACAGTCTCTGAAAAACTGTTTTTT

clone size: .
D gene: TRBD2
J gene: TRBJ2-1
CDR3 length: 18
V gene: TRBV15
CDR3 protein: CATSRDRSSGSIYNEQFF
CDR3 DNA: TGTGCCACCAGCAGAGATAGGTCTAGCGGGAGTATCTACAATGAGCAGTTCTTC

clone size: .
D gene: .
J gene: TRBJ1-5
CDR3 length: 18
V gene: TRBV28
CDR3 protein: CASSLYLGLADSNQPQHF
CDR3 DNA: TGTGCCAGCAGTTTATATCTCGGACTGGCCGATAGCAATCAGCCCCAGCATTTT

clone size: .
D gene: TRBD1
J gene: TRBJ2-7
CDR3 length: 14
V gene: TRBV6-5
CDR3 protein: CASSPGQGTYEQYF
CDR3 DNA: TGTGCCAGCAGTCCGGGACAGGGAACCTACGAGCAGTACTTC

clone size: .
D gene: .
J gene: TRBJ2-7
CDR3 length: 13
V gene: TRBV7-2
CDR3 protein: CASTGDGVWEQYF
CDR3 DNA: TGTGCCAGCACCGGCGACGGGGTTTGGGAGCAGTACTTC

clone size: .
D gene: .
J gene: TRBJ1-5
CDR3 length: 12
V gene: TRBV28
CDR3 protein: CASSLDNQPQHF
CDR3 DNA: TGTGCCAGCAGTTTGGACAATCAGCCCCAGCATTTT

clone size: .
D gene: .
J gene: TRBJ2-1
CDR3 length: 17
V gene: TRBV19
CDR3 protein: CASSVTLWGAFLNEQFF
CDR3 DNA: TGTGCCAGTAGTGTCACTCTATGGGGAGCCTTTCTCAATGAGCAGTTCTTC

clone size: once
D gene: .
J gene: TRBJ1-4
CDR3 length: 15
V gene: TRBV9
CDR3 protein: CASSGGSATNEKLFF
CDR3 DNA: TGTGCCAGCAGCGGGGGGTCAGCAACTAATGAAAAACTGTTTTTT

clone size: .
D gene: .
J gene: TRBJ2-5
CDR3 length: 16
V gene: TRBV15
CDR3 protein: CATSRLGAGQQETQYF
CDR3 DNA: TGTGCCACCAGCAGATTGGGGGCAGGACAACAAGAGACCCAGTACTTC

clone size: .
D gene: .
J gene: TRBJ2-2
CDR3 length: 17
V gene: TRBV28
CDR3 protein: CASSLLVPDPNTGELFF
CDR3 DNA: TGTGCCAGCAGTTTATTGGTTCCGGATCCGAACACCGGGGAGCTGTTTTTT

clone size: .
D gene: TRBD2
J gene: TRBJ2-1
CDR3 length: 16
V gene: TRBV4-2
CDR3 protein: CASSQNSGSSYNEQFF
CDR3 DNA: TGTGCCAGCAGCCAAAATAGCGGGAGCTCCTACAATGAGCAGTTCTTC

clone size: .
D gene: .
J gene: TRBJ2-1
CDR3 length: 18
V gene: TRBV7-8
CDR3 protein: CASSLLRGDDLSYNEQFF
CDR3 DNA: TGTGCCAGCAGCTTATTAAGAGGGGACGACCTCTCCTACAATGAGCAGTTCTTC